This TCR delta chain appears in the sequencing data of a study of gamma-delta T cells after stem cell transplantation (dated by TCRdb to 2016 to 2017). Only a few counts were recorded for this clone. Its antigen is still unknown. A read error is likely here: a far larger clone is one base away. This sample includes further DNA sequences coding for the same CDR3. Library construction relied on RT-PCR. Sequencing used an Illumina MiSeq. TCRdb reprocessed the public data with the CATT caller; entries with the same nucleotide sequence were combined afterwards. This sample lists 15,000 to 18,000 delta-chain clones; approximately 8.8% were detected once. The biggest ten clones account for roughly 57% of the sample. The origin of this receptor is a human donor. It is not recorded whose cells these are; they may come from a transplant donor. The sequencing sample was made of gamma-delta T cells.

The nucleotides read TGTGCCTGTGACAACCTGGGGGATACTGGCGATAAACTCATCTTT. The encoded protein is CACDNLGDTGDKLIF. This receptor chain uses TRDV2 and TRDJ1, with TRDD3 identical over 11 junction bases. The CDR3 covers 15 residues, taking in both the cysteine and the phenylalanine. Here the CDR3 DNA is all that survives: 45 bases in frame from base 1. From V the trimming removes 2 bases and from J it removes 4 bases, while the gene matches leave 5 bases of the junction unaccounted for. Reading the germline V gene gives CDR1 GEAIGNYY and CDR2 EKD.